A single sample gave rise to the 31 T cell receptor beta chains below, sequenced in a study of blood T cell repertoires in COVID-19. TCRdb's copy holds only in-frame clones and misses some; the assay was immunoSEQ multiplex PCR. The data contain 200,000 to 250,000 clones, approximately 78% of them singletons. Sequencing input: peripheral blood. All receptors derive from a woman in her seventies with COVID-19, enrolled during active disease.

V usage is TRBV19 and J usage is TRBJ2-7; TRBD1 aligns across 10 bases. Germline V gene sequence: CDR1 LNHDA, CDR2 SQIVND (reference sequence). The CDR3 totals 15 residues. Germline trimming cut 10 bases from V and 1 base from J; bases unmatched to any gene: 10. As DNA, the CDR3 is TGTGCCACTCGTATACCGGGACAGGGGTCCTACGAGCAGTACTTC. Protein product: CATRIPGQGSYEQYF.

The rearrangement links TRBV7-2 to TRBJ2-2; D is undetermined. Trimming pared 2 bases from V and 2 bases from J, leaving 6 bases between. The CDR3 is made up of 14 amino acids. The V gene's germline CDR1 is SGHTA and CDR2 FQGNSA. The CDR3 sequence is CASSLSVNTGELFF. The CDR3 DNA is TGTGCCAGCAGCTTATCTGTAAACACCGGGGAGCTGTTTTTT.

The J gene is TRBJ1-2, the V gene TRBV11-2; no firm D call. CDR3 length: 12 residues. V was shortened by 6 bases and J by 14 bases, with 19 bases between the two germline ends. CDR1 and CDR2 from the germline V gene are SGHAT and FQNNGV. DNA for the CDR3: TGTGCCAGCAGTACCAGGCTGGCAGGAGGAACCTTC. This sequence encodes CASSTRLAGGTF.

On this clone itself: The sample contains more than one DNA sequence encoding this CDR3. The V call is TRBV6-5, the J call TRBJ1-1; tentatively, D is TRBD1 (6 bases). Germline V gene sequence: CDR1 MNHEY, CDR2 SVGAGI. CDR3 length: 15 amino acids. V lost 0 bases to trimming and J lost 5 bases, with 13 bases between them. CDR3 sequence (DNA): TGTGCCAGCAGTTACTCCTTTAGGGGGAGTACTGAAGCTTTCTTT. Translated, it gives CASSYSFRGSTEAFF.

This clone appeared once. The chain recombines TRBV6-2 or TRBV6-3 with TRBJ1-6; 11 positions agree with TRBD1. V shed 5 bases and J 9 bases; nucleotides not matched to a gene: 3. The CDR3 is made up of 14 amino acids. CDR1 is MNHEY, CDR2 SVGEGT, per germline. For the CDR3, the DNA is TGTGCCAGCAGTCGCGGACAGGGGGCTTCACCCCTCCACTTT. It encodes CASSRGQGASPLHF.

The gene calls are TRBV13 and TRBJ1-1; tentative D call: TRBD1 (5 bases). The germline V and J ends were trimmed by 6 bases and 0 bases, with 8 bases remaining between them. CDR1 is PRHDT and CDR2 is FYEKMQ in the germline V gene (reference sequence). The CDR3 covers 13 residues. In DNA form, the CDR3 reads TGTGCCAGCAGTTGGGGCATGAACACTGAAGCTTTCTTT. As protein: CASSWGMNTEAFF.

V and J are TRBV5-1 and TRBJ2-3, with 14 bases aligning to TRBD2. Germline V gene data show CDR1 as SGHRS and CDR2 as YFSETQ. The V segment lost 3 bases and the J segment 4 bases; nucleotides outside the gene matches: 4. This CDR3 spans 16 amino acids. The CDR3 protein is CASSSLGLAGADTQYF. CDR3 in DNA: TGCGCCAGCAGCTCCTTGGGACTAGCGGGAGCAGATACGCAGTATTTT.

The chain has TRBV28 and TRBJ2-1; 9 bases match TRBD1. The CDR3 is made up of 14 amino acids. V lost 7 bases and J lost 4; bases outside the gene matches: 5. Germline V CDR1 and CDR2: MDHEN, SYDVKM. The CDR3 DNA sequence: TGTGCCAGCATAGGACAGGGGCCATACAATGAGCAGTTCTTC. Protein sequence: CASIGQGPYNEQFF. Using reference TRBV28 and TRBJ2-1 for the parts outside the CDR3, the full variable domain is DVKVTQSSRYLVKRTGEKVFLECVQDMDHENMFWYRQDPGLGLRLIYFSYDVKMKEKGDIPEGYSVSREKKERFSLILESASTNQTSMYLCASIGQGPYNEQFFGPGTRLTVL.

The gene calls are TRBV5-1 and TRBJ2-1; D remains unclear. Germline V gene data show CDR1 as SGHRS and CDR2 as YFSETQ. The length of the CDR3 is 15 residues. With 3 bases removed from V and 4 bases from J, the gap between germline ends came to 14 bases. The CDR3 nucleotides are TGCGCCAGCAGCTACGCCCCGGGTGTATACAATGAGCAGTTCTTC. Translating gives CASSYAPGVYNEQFF.

The chain couples TRBV15 to TRBJ1-2, with D hard to call. V lost 0 bases, J lost 4 bases, and 9 bases lay in between. The CDR3 runs 14 residues. Germline loops: CDR1 LNHNV, CDR2 YYDKDF (reference sequence). The CDR3 nucleotides read TGTGCCACCAGCAGAGAGGTATCGGGCTATGGCTACACCTTC. Translated: CATSREVSGYGYTF.

This chain uses TRBV21-1 with TRBJ2-3; the DNA was not compared with TRBD1, the D call given in the table. TRBV21-1 is classified as a pseudogene. The length of the CDR3 is 13 residues. This CDR3 reads CASSGPTKVTQYF. CDR3 in DNA: TGTGCCAGCAGCGGGCCGACCAAAGTTACGCAGTATTTT.

This sequence joins TRBV18 and TRBJ2-5; D is undetermined. Germline V gene lookup returns CDR1 KGHSH and CDR2 LQKENI. V lost 0 bases and J 2 bases, leaving 10 bases between the germline ends. CDR3 length equals 15 residues. CDR3 residues: CASSPPSIGQETQYF. The CDR3 bases are TGTGCCAGCTCACCACCGTCAATCGGGCAAGAGACCCAGTACTTC.

The chain combines TRBV7-2 with TRBJ2-5; D remains ambiguous. The CDR3 is made up of 14 amino acids. Germline V gives CDR1 SGHTA, CDR2 FQGNSA. V was pared by 5 bases and J by 3 bases, with 13 bases between. The CDR3: CASSLRNREETQYF. The DNA of the CDR3 is TGTGCCAGCAGCCTCCGAAACCGGGAAGAGACCCAGTACTTC.

The V and J genes are TRBV2 and TRBJ2-5; the match to TRBD2 covers 7 bases. Germline V lookup: CDR1 SNHLY, CDR2 FYNNEI. The CDR3 is 14 amino acids. V shed 7 bases and J 2 bases; nucleotides not matched to a gene: 7. The CDR3 is CASTVLAAQETQYF. DNA of the CDR3: TGTGCCAGCACGGTCCTAGCGGCTCAAGAGACCCAGTACTTC.

This clone has a single count. This sequence joins TRBV28 and TRBJ2-1; TRBD2 agrees at 11 bases. V was pared by 6 bases and J by 6 bases, with 13 bases of the junction left unmatched. Germline CDR1 is MDHEN and CDR2 is SYDVKM. The length of the CDR3 is 17 residues. CDR3 region: CASSPQAVAGGSNEQFF. The CDR3 nucleotides are TGTGCCAGCAGCCCACAGGCGGTAGCGGGAGGGAGCAATGAGCAGTTCTTC. Variable domain in full (rest from reference TRBV28 and TRBJ2-1): DVKVTQSSRYLVKRTGEKVFLECVQDMDHENMFWYRQDPGLGLRLIYFSYDVKMKEKGDIPEGYSVSREKKERFSLILESASTNQTSMYLCASSPQAVAGGSNEQFFGPGTRLTVL.

Only one count was recorded for this clone. The chain carries TRBV5-1 and TRBJ2-5; possibly TRBD2 for D (6 bases). In germline, CDR1 is SGHRS, CDR2 YFSETQ. CDR3 length equals 14 residues. Trimming cost V 4 bases and J 5 bases, with 15 bases left between them. This CDR3 reads CASSPIGGLETQYF. Written as DNA, the CDR3 is TGCGCCAGCAGCCCCATCGGAGGGCTGGAGACCCAGTACTTC.

Only a few counts were recorded for this clone. The CDR3 is CASRTSGTFNEQFF. DNA for the CDR3: TGTGCCAGCCGGACTAGCGGTACCTTTAATGAGCAGTTCTTC. The V call is TRBV2, the J call TRBJ2-1; 10 bases are a match to TRBD2. Germline CDR1 reads SNHLY; CDR2 reads FYNNEI. The CDR3 has 14 residues. Trimming at V came to 8 bases and at J to 7 bases, leaving 8 bases not matched to a gene.

The J gene is TRBJ1-1, the V gene TRBV7-2, with D perhaps TRBD1 (5 bases). Between the trimmed V and J ends, which lost 2 bases and 1 base, there was a span of 20 bases. CDR1 is SGHTA, CDR2 FQGNSA, per germline. The CDR3 has 18 residues. The CDR3 here is CASSLRLGREGRNTEAFF. DNA of the CDR3: TGTGCCAGCAGCTTAAGGTTGGGCAGGGAGGGTAGGAACACTGAAGCTTTCTTT.

The chain carries TRBV4-3 and TRBJ1-2, with 7 bases identical to TRBD1. After removal of 0 bases from V and 3 bases from J, the junction contained 1 base not matched to a gene. Looked up from germline, CDR1 is LGHNA and CDR2 is YSLEER. The CDR3 runs 14 residues. CDR3 protein: CASSQEQGYYGYTF. The CDR3 nucleotides read TGCGCCAGCAGCCAAGAACAGGGGTACTATGGCTACACCTTC.

This chain links TRBV28 with TRBJ1-3; D not certain. Trimming stripped 6 bases from V and 0 bases from J, with 15 bases between. The germline gives CDR1 MDHEN, CDR2 SYDVKM. The length of the CDR3 is 16 residues. The CDR3 sequence: CASRSFGGSSGNTIYF. CDR3 sequence (DNA): TGTGCCAGCAGGAGCTTTGGAGGGAGCTCTGGAAACACCATATATTTT.

The rearrangement uses TRBV28 and TRBJ1-1; no clear D. Germline loops: CDR1 MDHEN, CDR2 SYDVKM. The CDR3 consists of 13 residues. Trimming removed 3 bases from V and 3 bases from J, with 8 bases in between. The CDR3 DNA reads as TGTGCCAGCAGTTTGGAACAGTACACTGAAGCTTTCTTT. Translated: CASSLEQYTEAFF.

The J gene is TRBJ2-1, the V gene TRBV18; D call uncertain. The CDR3 consists of 14 residues. Germline V CDR1 and CDR2: KGHSH, LQKENI. Trimming took off 5 bases at V and 3 bases at J, with 11 bases between the two ends. CDR3 sequence (DNA): TGTGCCAGCTCAGCCTCGGCGGTCTACAATGAGCAGTTCTTC. This gives the protein CASSASAVYNEQFF.

The gene calls are TRBV6-6 and TRBJ1-3; 8 positions agree with TRBD1. Germline CDR1 reads MNHNY; CDR2 reads SVGAGI (reference sequence). The V gene end was trimmed by 4 bases and the J gene end by 2 bases; junction bases not matched to a gene: 4. CDR3 length: 15 amino acids. CDR3: CASSFTGGAGNTIYF. CDR3 sequence (DNA): TGTGCCAGCAGTTTCACAGGGGGAGCTGGAAACACCATATATTTT.

The rearrangement uses TRBV28 and TRBJ2-2; possibly TRBD1 for D (7 bases). The length of the CDR3 is 16 residues. Germline V CDR1 and CDR2: MDHEN, SYDVKM. With 2 bases removed from V and 6 bases from J, the gap between germline ends came to 16 bases. CDR3: CASSLATGTGSGELFF. CDR3 sequence (DNA): TGTGCCAGCAGTTTAGCGACAGGGACTGGCTCCGGGGAGCTGTTTTTT.

The chain carries TRBV19 and TRBJ2-3; TRBD2 aligns across 9 bases. Unmatched junction bases numbered 6, after V lost 7 bases and J lost 4 bases. From germline, CDR1 is LNHDA and CDR2 SQIVND (reference sequence). CDR3 length equals 14 residues. CDR3: CASTSGRLADTQYF. The CDR3 DNA follows: TGTGCCAGTACAAGCGGGAGGTTAGCAGATACGCAGTATTTT.

The chain carries TRBV5-1 and TRBJ2-6; 7 nucleotides align to TRBD1. The CDR3 spans 17 residues. After removal of 4 bases from V and 3 bases from J, the junction contained 10 bases not matched to a gene. Germline CDR1 SGHRS, CDR2 YFSETQ. In DNA form, the CDR3 reads TGCGCCAGCAGCACCGGGACAGACGCCGGTGGGGCCAACGTCCTGACTTTC. Translated: CASSTGTDAGGANVLTF. Combining the CDR3 with reference TRBV5-1 and TRBJ2-6 gives the whole variable domain KAGVTQTPRYLIKTRGQQVTLSCSPISGHRSVSWYQQTPGQGLQFLFEYFSETQRNKGNFPGRFSGRQFSNSRSEMNVSTLELGDSALYLCASSTGTDAGGANVLTFGAGSRLTVL.

This CDR3 is CASSFLFRGTDTQYF. The CDR3 nucleotides read TGTGCCAGCAGCTTCCTATTTAGGGGGACAGATACGCAGTATTTT. The chain has TRBV11-3 and TRBJ2-3; maybe TRBD1 (6 bases). The CDR3 extends over 15 amino acids. The V end was cut by 3 bases, the J end by 3 bases, with 13 bases between. The V gene's germline CDR1 is SGHNT and CDR2 YENEEA.

The rearrangement joins TRBV7-9 to TRBJ2-6, with D possibly TRBD1 on 5 matching bases. CDR1 and CDR2 (germline): SEHNR, FQNEAQ (reference sequence). This CDR3 spans 17 amino acids. The V and J ends lost 6 bases and 0 bases respectively, with 15 bases between them. The CDR3 coding sequence is TGTGCCAGCAGACCTAAACAACAGGTCTCTGGGGCCAACGTCCTGACTTTC. Translation gives CASRPKQQVSGANVLTF.

Written as DNA, the CDR3 is TGCACCAGCAGCCGGGCCCACTCTGGAAACACCATATATTTT. Translated: CTSSRAHSGNTIYF. The chain joins TRBV1 to TRBJ1-3; the D call TRBD1 from the table was never checked on the DNA. TRBV1 is reported as a pseudogene. The length of the CDR3 is 14 residues.

This clone has only one observation. The rearrangement links TRBV28 to TRBJ1-5; D not resolved. This CDR3 is 16 amino acids long. CDR1 and CDR2 from the germline V gene are MDHEN and SYDVKM. Trimming cost V 8 bases and J 2 bases, with 19 bases left between them. CDR3 coding DNA: TGTGCCAGCGCCGGGGAGGGATATACGGGCAATCAGCCCCAGCATTTT. As protein: CASAGEGYTGNQPQHF.

V is TRBV19 and J is TRBJ2-7; 9 bases fit TRBD1. This CDR3 is 15 amino acids long. V was pared by 6 bases and J by 3 bases, with 9 bases of the junction left unmatched. CDR1 LNHDA and CDR2 SQIVND come from the germline V gene (reference sequence). The CDR3 nucleotides are TGTGCCAGTAGCTCGGACAGGGGCGCCGTCTACGAGCAGTACTTC. As protein: CASSSDRGAVYEQYF. The whole variable domain, filled in from reference TRBV19 and TRBJ2-7, reads DGGITQSPKYLFRKEGQNVTLSCEQNLNHDAMYWYRQDPGQGLRLIYYSQIVNDFQKGDIAEGYSVSREKKESFPLTVTSAQKNPTAFYLCASSSDRGAVYEQYFGPGTRLTVT.